Following are 29 T cell receptor beta chains from one sample sequenced in a study of blood T cells in healthy people across ages. With a J-beta primer mix and a sample-barcoded 5' primer, a second PCR ran about 6 to 11 cycles. TCRdb re-analysed the 5' RACE reads in MiXCR, keeping a single row per CDR3 protein. The sample has 1.8 million or so distinct CDR3 sequences, roughly 43% seen once; the top ten hold roughly 23%. Sequencing input: blood. The receptors were gathered from a human donor in good health.

Comments on this clonotype: The junction and the germline gene differ at one end; a read error may be behind it. The chain combines TRBV7-9 with TRBJ2-1, with 10 bases aligning to TRBD2. The CDR3 sequence is 13 residues long. CDR1 SEHNR and CDR2 FQNEAQ come from the germline V gene (reference sequence). CDR3 sequence reads: CAGSGGDYNEQFF. The CDR3 DNA sequence: TGTGCCGGCAGCGGGGGGGACTACAATGAGCAGTTCTTC. Full variable domain (remainder filled in from reference TRBV7-9 and TRBJ2-1): DTGVSQNPRHKITKRGQNVTFRCDPISEHNRLYWYRQTLGQGPEFLTYFQNEAQLEKSRLLSDRFSAERPKGSFSTLEIQRTEQGDSAMYLCAGSGGDYNEQFFGPGTRLTVL.

This clonotype was recorded a few times. The CDR3, as DNA: TGTGCCAGCAGAACGGGACAGGAGACCTATGGCTACACCTTC. Residues: CASRTGQETYGYTF. This chain connects TRBV6-5 to TRBJ1-2; 8 bases agree with TRBD1. This CDR3 has 14 residues. Trimming took 6 bases from V and 4 from J; bases not matched to a gene: 7. The V gene's germline CDR1 is MNHEY and CDR2 SVGAGI.

This clonotype was observed a handful of times. The V gene is TRBV20-1, the J gene TRBJ2-1; 8 bases are a match to TRBD2. Germline trimming cut 0 bases from V and 7 bases from J; bases unmatched to any gene: 14. This CDR3 contains 17 residues. Germline V CDR1 and CDR2: DFQATT, SNEGSKA (reference sequence). In nucleotides, the CDR3 is TGCAGTGCTAGAGAGGGGCCAACAGCGGGGGTGCCTAATGAGCAGTTCTTC. Translating gives CSAREGPTAGVPNEQFF.

V and J are TRBV10-3 and TRBJ2-7; D ambiguous. The length of the CDR3 is 15 residues. V was cut by 3 bases and J by 1 base, with 13 bases left in between. Germline CDR1 is ENHRY and CDR2 is SYGVKD. This CDR3 is CAISDPEERSYEQYF. DNA of the CDR3: TGTGCCATCAGTGACCCCGAAGAGCGTTCCTACGAGCAGTACTTC.

The chain joins TRBV20-1 to TRBJ2-2; D is unresolved. The CDR3 has 16 amino acids. Germline V gene sequence: CDR1 DFQATT, CDR2 SNEGSKA (reference sequence). V gave up 3 bases and J gave up 4 bases, with 18 bases separating them. The CDR3 loop reads CSARAWFVSGTGELFF. The CDR3 nucleotides are TGCAGTGCTAGGGCCTGGTTCGTGAGTGGCACCGGGGAGCTGTTTTTT.

This clonotype has just a few counts. The V gene is TRBV28, the J gene TRBJ1-5; the match to TRBD1 covers 7 bases. CDR3 size: 16 residues. Germline V gives CDR1 MDHEN, CDR2 SYDVKM. The ends lost 7 bases at V and 0 bases at J; junction bases unmatched: 9. The CDR3 DNA sequence: TGTGCCAGCATTCGGGTGGGACAGTATAGCAATCAGCCCCAGCATTTT. Its protein product is CASIRVGQYSNQPQHF.

The chain combines TRBV7-9 with TRBJ2-3; D may correspond to TRBD1 or TRBD2 (5 bases each). Looked up from germline, CDR1 is SEHNR and CDR2 is FQNEAQ (reference sequence). The V end lost 8 bases, the J end lost 9 bases, and 18 bases lay between the germline ends. The CDR3 contains 13 residues. The DNA for the CDR3 is TGTGCCAGCGGGGGACCTCTACAGGAAACGCAGTATTTT. It specifies CASGGPLQETQYF.

The genes are TRBV20-1 and TRBJ2-5; D may be TRBD2 (6 bases). Gene TRBJ2-7 matches the end of the DNA better, so the J call may be wrong. The CDR3 runs to 14 residues. CDR1 DFQATT and CDR2 SNEGSKA come from the germline V gene (reference sequence). CDR3 protein: CSARRGGQVGEQYF. The CDR3 nucleotides are TGCAGTGCTAGAAGAGGAGGGCAGGTGGGCGAGCAGTACTTC.

This clonotype showed up just a few times. This chain uses TRBV12-3 or TRBV12-4 with TRBJ2-2, with 11 nucleotides matching TRBD2. The CDR3 extends over 16 amino acids. V trimming: 2 bases; J trimming: 5 bases; junction bases outside the gene matches: 4. DNA of the CDR3: TGTGCCAGCAGTTTACTAGCGGGGGGAATAACCGGGGAGCTGTTTTTT. Translation gives CASSLLAGGITGELFF.

This clonotype was observed many times. The chain has TRBV20-1 and TRBJ2-3; 11 bases align to TRBD2. The CDR3 has 14 amino acids. Germline V CDR1 and CDR2: DFQATT, SNEGSKA (reference sequence). CDR3 residues: CSALTSGGTDTQYF. The CDR3 DNA is TGCAGCGCCCTCACTAGCGGGGGTACAGATACGCAGTATTTT.

On this clonotype itself: A much larger clone lies a single base off, so this may be a read error. The chain employs TRBV20-1 and TRBJ1-1; D is undetermined. The CDR3 extends over 12 amino acids. Germline CDR1 is DFQATT and CDR2 is SNEGSKA (reference sequence). CDR3 amino acids: CRARDTETEAFF. In DNA, the CDR3 is TGCAGGGCTAGAGATACGGAAACTGAAGCTTTCTTT.

This clonotype occurred once. The V call is TRBV27, the J call TRBJ2-1; possibly TRBD1 for D (5 bases). The CDR3 has 16 amino acids. Germline V lookup: CDR1 MNHEY, CDR2 SMNVEV (reference sequence). V lost 3 bases and J lost 5, with 17 bases in between. CDR3 coding DNA: TGTGCCAGCAGTTTTCGACCCAGGGCCCCAAACAATGAGCAGTTCTTC. Translating it yields CASSFRPRAPNNEQFF.

This clonotype was seen a few times. The rearrangement links TRBV20-1 to TRBJ2-5; D is perhaps TRBD1 (5 bases). This CDR3 contains 17 residues. Looked up from germline, CDR1 is DFQATT and CDR2 is SNEGSKA (reference sequence). V lost 3 bases and J 6 bases, leaving 26 bases between the germline ends. CDR3 amino acids: CSASDRALGHPRQTQYF. CDR3 DNA sequence: TGCAGTGCTAGCGACCGGGCCTTAGGACACCCGAGGCAGACCCAGTACTTC.

This clonotype was seen only a few times. This chain connects TRBV12-3 or TRBV12-4 to TRBJ1-2; no definite D call. Deletions cut 5 bases from V and 2 bases from J, with 9 bases between. The CDR3 totals 13 residues. Here the CDR3 DNA reads TGTGCCAGCAGTGAACAAAGAAACTATGGCTACACCTTC. Translation gives CASSEQRNYGYTF.

The CDR3 region is CASSLVGGSHEQFF. Written as DNA, the CDR3 is TGTGCCAGCAGCTTAGTTGGGGGTTCCCATGAGCAGTTCTTC. The chain joins TRBV11-3 to TRBJ2-1; either TRBD1 or TRBD2 may supply D (5 bases each). The CDR3 loop spans 14 amino acids. In germline, CDR1 is SGHNT, CDR2 YENEEA. V was pared by 1 base and J by 8 bases, with 12 bases between.

The rearrangement uses TRBV28 and TRBJ1-2; D remains ambiguous. Germline V CDR1 and CDR2: MDHEN, SYDVKM. CDR3 length: 14 residues. V lost 6 bases to trimming and J lost 5 bases, with 16 bases between them. CDR3 bases: TGTGCCAGCAGCGGGCCCGACGGGGTTTATGGCTACACCTTC. Its translation is CASSGPDGVYGYTF.

This chain joins TRBV9 and TRBJ2-6, with 11 positions matching TRBD1. Germline V gives CDR1 SGDLS, CDR2 YYNGEE. CDR3 length: 18 residues. Unmatched junction bases numbered 6, after V lost 3 bases and J lost 1 base. The CDR3, as DNA: TGTGCCAGCAGCGGGACGGGACAGGGGGAATCTGGGGCCAACGTCCTGACTTTC. As protein: CASSGTGQGESGANVLTF.

This clonotype was found many times. The chain joins TRBV7-6 to TRBJ2-1; 8 nucleotides agree with TRBD2. The CDR3 spans 16 residues. J gave up 5 bases and V 5 bases, and 11 bases lay outside the gene matches. CDR1 is SGHVS and CDR2 is FNYEAQ in the germline V gene. The DNA of the CDR3 is TGTGCCAGCAGCGGAAGGACTAGCAACCCCAACAATGAGCAGTTCTTC. Amino acid sequence: CASSGRTSNPNNEQFF.

The J gene is TRBJ1-2, the V gene TRBV4-1; D is perhaps TRBD1 (6 bases). V gave up 3 bases and J gave up 7 bases, with 15 bases separating them. Per germline, CDR1 MGHRA and CDR2 YSYEKL. CDR3 length equals 14 residues. The CDR3 coding sequence is TGCGCCAGCAGCCATCTACAGGGAGGTCGTGGCTACACCTTC. Its protein product is CASSHLQGGRGYTF.

The rearrangement joins TRBV11-1 to TRBJ2-5; D is possibly TRBD1 (6 bases). TRBJ2-7 matches the DNA end more closely, so the J call is doubtful. Germline V gene lookup returns CDR1 SGHAT and CDR2 FQDESV (reference sequence). CDR3 length equals 15 residues. The CDR3 loop reads CASSPGHSLTYEQYF. The CDR3 coding sequence is TGTGCCAGCAGCCCGGGACACAGCTTGACCTACGAGCAGTACTTC.

In this sample, this clonotype turned up many times. V gene TRBV7-2 combines with J gene TRBJ1-4; D uncertain. Trimming removed 1 base from V and 8 bases from J, with 14 bases in between. The germline gives CDR1 SGHTA, CDR2 FQGNSA. The CDR3 runs 15 residues. CDR3 nucleotides: TGTGCCAGCAGCTTAGATGGTTTCCAGGACGAAAAACTGTTTTTT. Amino acid sequence: CASSLDGFQDEKLFF.

A note on this clonotype: A read error is possible here, since a much larger clone lies one base away. This chain connects TRBV28 to TRBJ2-7, with D possibly TRBD2 on 5 matching bases. Germline V gives CDR1 MDHEN, CDR2 SYDVKM. This CDR3 comprises 14 residues. The CDR3 spells CASSVSGNQYERYF. Here the CDR3 DNA reads TGTGCCAGCAGTGTCTCCGGGAACCAATACGAGCGGTACTTC.

The count of this clonotype is one. The chain has TRBV4-3 and TRBJ2-1, with 7 nucleotides matching TRBD1. V lost 0 bases and J lost 2; bases outside the gene matches: 13. CDR1 and CDR2 (germline): LGHNA, YSLEER. This CDR3 comprises 19 residues. The DNA for the CDR3 is TGCGCCAGCAGCCAAGATCTTAACGGAGGACAGGTCCCCTACAATGAGCAGTTCTTC. It codes for CASSQDLNGGQVPYNEQFF.

This clonotype showed up many times. The rearrangement joins TRBV6-4 to TRBJ2-1, with D hard to call. Germline V gene sequence: CDR1 MRHNA, CDR2 SNTAGT. With 0 bases removed from V and 0 bases from J, the gap between germline ends came to 6 bases. The CDR3 is 15 amino acids. In DNA, the CDR3 is TGTGCCAGCAGTGACTCATCGGTCTCCTACAATGAGCAGTTCTTC. Translation gives CASSDSSVSYNEQFF.

This clonotype was seen a handful of times. The V gene is TRBV9, the J gene TRBJ2-1; D may match TRBD1 or TRBD2 (5 bases each). The CDR3 has 14 amino acids. Germline values: CDR1 SGDLS, CDR2 YYNGEE. V lost 3 bases and J 5 bases, leaving 12 bases between the germline ends. CDR3 residues: CASSAGGRNNEQFF. CDR3 DNA: TGTGCCAGCAGCGCTGGGGGACGGAACAATGAGCAGTTCTTC.

The CDR3 is CATRSNQPQHF. The CDR3 bases are TGTGCCACCCGGTCGAATCAGCCCCAGCATTTT. The chain recombines TRBV28 with TRBJ1-5; D uncertain. V dropped 10 bases and J dropped 4 bases, with 8 bases sitting between them. The germline gives CDR1 MDHEN, CDR2 SYDVKM. The CDR3 loop spans 11 amino acids.

The genes are TRBV29-1 and TRBJ2-3, with 12 bases fitting TRBD1. Germline CDR1 SQVTM, CDR2 ANQGSEA. Trimming removed 2 bases from V and 6 bases from J; junction bases left unmatched: 15. The CDR3 is 18 residues long. CDR3 DNA: TGCAGCGTTGAACGGCCTCGGGACAGGGGGCGCCGGGTGGATACGCAGTATTTT. Its protein is CSVERPRDRGRRVDTQYF.

The rearrangement uses TRBV20-1 and TRBJ2-6, with D tentatively TRBD2 (6 bases). V was shortened by 3 bases and J by 2 bases, with 11 bases between the two germline ends. The CDR3 covers 15 residues. Germline CDR1 and CDR2: DFQATT and SNEGSKA (reference sequence). The CDR3 region is CSARGGGPGANVLTF. CDR3 DNA sequence: TGCAGTGCTAGGGGAGGCGGTCCTGGGGCCAACGTCCTGACTTTC.

This rearrangement joins TRBV4-3 to TRBJ1-4; unclear D gene. Per germline, CDR1 LGHNA and CDR2 YSLEER. V dropped 4 bases and J dropped 7 bases, with 16 bases sitting between them. The CDR3 has 15 amino acids. CDR3: CASSLGPGRSEKLFF. The CDR3, as DNA: TGCGCCAGCAGCCTAGGGCCGGGGAGGAGTGAAAAACTGTTTTTT.